These 10 T cell receptor beta chains share one sample of origin, sequenced in a study of cytotoxic CD8 clonotypes in ibrutinib-treated CLL. TCRdb's table, derived via immunoSEQ multiplex PCR, lists solely in-frame clones and lacks some. The data hold about 140,000 clones, with 70% to 85% observed a single time. This material consisted of PBMCs, taken after 12 months of ibrutinib treatment. The receptor set was obtained from a human donor with chronic lymphocytic leukemia.

V gene TRBV6-1 combines with J gene TRBJ1-5; tentative D call: TRBD1 (5 bases). There are 14 residues in the CDR3. Germline CDR1 MNHNS, CDR2 SASEGT. The ends were cut back, 6 bases at V and 3 bases at J, with 12 bases in the middle. The CDR3 coding sequence is TGTGCCAGCAGGCCAACAGGAGTCAATCAGCCCCAGCATTTT. Protein product: CASRPTGVNQPQHF.

This clone was found once. The chain joins TRBV21-1 to TRBJ1-1. TRBV21-1 is classified as a pseudogene. This CDR3 has 13 residues. CDR3 coding DNA: TGTGCCAGCAGCAAAGAGAGTAGCGCTGAAGCTTTCTTT. Encoded protein: CASSKESSAEAFF.

The gene calls are TRBV5-4 and TRBJ2-7; the D gene is possibly TRBD1 (6 bases). The CDR3 is 15 amino acids. Germline values: CDR1 SGHNT, CDR2 YYREEE (reference sequence). V was trimmed by 4 bases and J by 2 bases, leaving 16 bases between them. CDR3: CASSPRQGTTYEQYF. CDR3 sequence (DNA): TGTGCCAGCAGCCCACGTCAGGGGACCACCTACGAGCAGTACTTC.

This chain joins TRBV5-1 and TRBJ1-1, with D possibly matching TRBD1 (6 bases). This CDR3 is built from 14 residues. Trimming removed 1 base from V and 6 bases from J, with 13 bases in between. The germline V gene has CDR1 SGHRS and CDR2 YFSETQ. This chain's CDR3 is CASSLSRGYAEAFF. As DNA, the CDR3 is TGCGCCAGCAGCTTGAGCAGGGGATACGCTGAAGCTTTCTTT.

The chain employs TRBV6-6 and TRBJ1-1; TRBD1 aligns across 7 bases. Per germline, CDR1 MNHNY and CDR2 SVGAGI (reference sequence). J lost 4 bases, V lost 8 bases, and 13 bases had no gene match. This CDR3 has 15 residues. In DNA, the CDR3 is TGTGCCAGCGACCAAATACAGGGGTTGGGCACTGAAGCTTTCTTT. Translating gives CASDQIQGLGTEAFF.

The gene calls are TRBV9 and TRBJ2-2, with 14 positions matching TRBD2. CDR1 SGDLS and CDR2 YYNGEE come from the germline V gene. This CDR3 spans 19 amino acids. Trimming removed 1 base from V and 1 base from J; junction bases left unmatched: 6. CDR3 residues: CASSVPKTSGRGNTGELFF. Here the CDR3 DNA reads TGTGCCAGCAGCGTACCCAAGACTAGCGGGAGGGGGAACACCGGGGAGCTGTTTTTT.

Only one count was recorded for this clone. V gene TRBV29-1 combines with J gene TRBJ2-7; no clear D gene. The germline gives CDR1 SQVTM, CDR2 ANQGSEA. The V and J ends lost 5 bases and 4 bases respectively, with 18 bases between them. The CDR3 is 14 residues long. CDR3 region: CSVIDADRFYEQYF. The CDR3 nucleotides read TGCAGCGTTATCGACGCGGACCGGTTTTACGAGCAGTACTTC.

The genes are TRBV27 and TRBJ1-2; D is possibly TRBD1 (6 bases). The CDR3 has 14 amino acids. Trimming stripped 2 bases from V and 7 bases from J, with 14 bases between. From germline, CDR1 is MNHEY and CDR2 SMNVEV (reference sequence). For the CDR3, the DNA is TGTGCCAGCAGTTTAATGCAGGGGTTCGGTGGCTACACCTTC. Protein product: CASSLMQGFGGYTF.

The genes are TRBV5-1 and TRBJ2-5; D is tentatively TRBD1 or TRBD2 (5 bases each). The CDR3 spans 14 residues. Germline-derived CDR1 and CDR2 are SGHRS and YFSETQ. Trimming removed 0 bases at V and 5 bases at J, with 11 bases between. The CDR3 nucleotides are TGCGCCAGCAGCTTGGGGGGGTCTTATGAGACCCAGTACTTC. Translation gives CASSLGGSYETQYF.

The chain uses TRBV7-2 and TRBJ2-4, with unresolved D. V gave up 5 bases and J gave up 0 bases, with 11 bases separating them. The CDR3 spans 15 residues. Germline lookup yields CDR1 SGHTA and CDR2 FQGNSA. CDR3 nucleotide sequence: TGTGCCAGCAGCCTACCCCGCGTAGCCAAAAACATTCAGTACTTC. Encoded protein: CASSLPRVAKNIQYF.